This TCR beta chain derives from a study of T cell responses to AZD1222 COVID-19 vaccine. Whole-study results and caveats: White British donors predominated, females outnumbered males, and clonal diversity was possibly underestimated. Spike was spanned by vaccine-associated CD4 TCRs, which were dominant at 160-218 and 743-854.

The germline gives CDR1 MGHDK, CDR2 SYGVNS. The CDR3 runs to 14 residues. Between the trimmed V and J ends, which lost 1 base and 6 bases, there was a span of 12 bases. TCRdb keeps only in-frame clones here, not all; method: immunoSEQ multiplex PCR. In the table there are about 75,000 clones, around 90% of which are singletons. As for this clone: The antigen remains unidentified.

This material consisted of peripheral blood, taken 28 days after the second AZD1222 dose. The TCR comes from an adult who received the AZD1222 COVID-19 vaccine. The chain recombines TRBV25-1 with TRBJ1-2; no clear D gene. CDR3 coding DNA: TGTGCCAGCAGTGAATGGGGAGATAAGCATGGCTACACCTTC. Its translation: CASSEWGDKHGYTF.